Shown below are 29 T cell receptor beta chains from a single sample sequenced in a study of sequential checkpoint blockade in melanoma. Indicated treatment: randomized to nivolumab then ipilimumab (arm A) or the reverse (arm B). Repertoires were generated with immunoSEQ multiplex PCR, while TCRdb's copy carries only in-frame clones and drops some. This table has 3,200 or so clones, roughly three fifths appearing once. Specimen: CD8+ T cells sorted from blood (inferred from file names), collected from a patient given nivolumab and ipilimumab in sequence. All receptors derive from a human donor with melanoma.

CDR3 nucleotide sequence: TGCGCCAGCAGCCAAGGTCCCCAGGCGAACACTGAAGCTTTCTTT. Protein product: CASSQGPQANTEAFF. This chain joins TRBV4-1 and TRBJ1-1; unclear D gene. Trimming took off 1 base at V and 1 base at J, with 10 bases between the two ends. Germline V gene data show CDR1 as MGHRA and CDR2 as YSYEKL. CDR3 length: 15 residues.

CDR3 sequence reads: CASSLASGLAGKTQYF. The CDR3 DNA reads TGTGCCAGCAGCTTGGCGTCGGGTCTAGCGGGAAAGACCCAGTACTTC. This chain uses TRBV5-6 with TRBJ2-5; TRBD2 aligns across 9 bases. Germline loops: CDR1 SGHDT, CDR2 YYEEEE. V gave up 0 bases and J gave up 6 bases; unmatched junction bases: 9. The CDR3 is 16 amino acids.

This clone showed up just once. The chain carries TRBV5-4 and TRBJ2-6; tentative D call: TRBD2 (6 bases). The CDR3 consists of 16 residues. CDR1 is SGHNT and CDR2 is YYREEE in the germline V gene (reference sequence). Trimming removed 0 bases at V and 4 bases at J, with 11 bases between. The CDR3 region has the DNA TGTGCCAGCAGCTTGGTGGAGGGGTTAGGGGCCAACGTCCTGACTTTC. Amino acids: CASSLVEGLGANVLTF.

This chain connects TRBV4-1 to TRBJ1-2, with no clear D. The ends were cut back, 0 bases at V and 1 base at J, with 6 bases in the middle. This CDR3 region has 14 residues. Per the germline V gene, CDR1 is MGHRA and CDR2 is YSYEKL. CDR3 DNA sequence: TGCGCCAGCAGCCAAGATGTCGTTAACTATGGCTACACCTTC. This gives the protein CASSQDVVNYGYTF.

This sequence joins TRBV30 and TRBJ2-1; 9 nucleotides agree with TRBD2. The germline V gene encodes CDR1 GTSNPN and CDR2 SVGIG (reference sequence). The CDR3 is 14 amino acids. Trimming took 4 bases from V and 7 from J; bases not matched to a gene: 8. This CDR3 is CAWNPGTSWNEQFF. DNA for the CDR3: TGTGCCTGGAACCCCGGGACTAGCTGGAATGAGCAGTTCTTC.

Remarks on this clone: A clone one base away is much larger, so this may be a read error. Other nucleotide sequences from this sample produce the same CDR3. This chain links TRBV4-1 with TRBJ2-7; TRBD2 matches at 15 bases. The V gene end was trimmed by 3 bases and the J gene end by 7 bases; junction bases not matched to a gene: 1. The germline CDR1 and CDR2 sequences are MGHRA and YSYEKL. The CDR3 loop spans 14 amino acids. The CDR3 DNA follows: TGCGCCAGCAGCCACGGACTAGCGGGAGGGGAGCAGTACTTC. Translated: CASSHGLAGGEQYF.

The genes are TRBV7-9 and TRBJ1-2, with D maybe TRBD1 (6 bases). Trimming removed 3 bases from V and 7 bases from J, with 18 bases in between. Germline V gives CDR1 SEHNR, CDR2 FQNEAQ (reference sequence). CDR3 length: 15 residues. CDR3: CASSFLGGPISGYTF. The DNA of the CDR3 is TGTGCCAGCAGCTTTCTCGGGGGGCCCATATCTGGCTACACCTTC.

This chain joins TRBV2 and TRBJ2-7; D ambiguous. Germline CDR1 is SNHLY and CDR2 is FYNNEI. Trimming pared 7 bases from V and 0 bases from J, leaving 10 bases between. The CDR3 sequence is 13 residues long. This CDR3 reads CASTVESSYEQYF. CDR3 in DNA: TGTGCCAGCACTGTAGAGAGCTCCTACGAGCAGTACTTC.

The genes are TRBV13 and TRBJ2-5; 8 positions agree with TRBD1. The germline CDR1 and CDR2 sequences are PRHDT and FYEKMQ (reference sequence). The CDR3 has 18 amino acids. V was pared by 5 bases and J by 7 bases, with 21 bases of the junction left unmatched. CDR3 sequence: CASSLRSSDGTGRGTQYF. CDR3 DNA: TGTGCCAGCAGCCTACGTTCCTCCGACGGGACAGGTCGAGGGACCCAGTACTTC.

This clone has a single count. The CDR3 DNA reads TGCAGCGTCAACAGGGAAAACATTCAGTACTTC. This encodes CSVNRENIQYF. The rearrangement joins TRBV29-1 to TRBJ2-4, with a tentative D call TRBD1 (6 bases). CDR3 length: 11 amino acids. Trimming removed 6 bases from V and 5 bases from J, with 8 bases in between. Germline assignment: CDR1 SQVTM and CDR2 ANQGSEA.

The table lists this clone with a few counts. This chain uses TRBV6-5 with TRBJ2-7; TRBD1 agrees at 8 bases. Germline CDR1 MNHEY, CDR2 SVGAGI. The V and J ends lost 0 bases and 1 base, in that order; junction bases with no gene match: 2. The length of the CDR3 is 15 residues. The CDR3 sequence: CASSYSGQESYEQYF. In DNA, the CDR3 is TGTGCCAGCAGTTACTCGGGACAGGAGTCCTACGAGCAGTACTTC.

V and J are TRBV11-2 and TRBJ2-1, with 8 bases fitting TRBD2. Germline CDR1 and CDR2: SGHAT and FQNNGV. The CDR3 extends over 15 amino acids. The V segment lost 5 bases and the J segment 0 bases; nucleotides outside the gene matches: 3. The DNA of the CDR3 is TGTGCCAGCAGCGAGCGGGAGCTCTCCTACAATGAGCAGTTCTTC. Translated, it gives CASSERELSYNEQFF.

In this sample, this clone turned up a few times. J is TRBJ2-3 and V is TRBV7-3; 10 bases align to TRBD1. The CDR3 has 15 residues. The V and J ends lost 6 bases and 3 bases, in that order; junction bases with no gene match: 6. Germline V gene lookup returns CDR1 SGHTA and CDR2 FQGTGA. CDR3 sequence reads: CASSATGGRTDTQYF. The CDR3 nucleotides read TGTGCCAGCAGTGCGACAGGGGGCCGGACAGATACGCAGTATTTT.

The CDR3 here is CASFPRDYGNTIYF. The CDR3 nucleotides are TGTGCCAGTTTTCCGAGGGACTATGGAAACACCATATATTTT. The chain is built from TRBV19 and TRBJ1-3, with TRBD1 as a possible D gene (5 bases). V dropped 8 bases and J dropped 3 bases, with 14 bases sitting between them. Germline-derived CDR1 and CDR2 are LNHDA and SQIVND (reference sequence). The CDR3 contains 14 residues.

CDR3 in amino acids: CASRQGARDEAFF. The DNA of the CDR3 is TGTGCCAGCAGACAGGGGGCGAGGGATGAAGCTTTCTTT. This sequence joins TRBV27 and TRBJ1-1; 9 bases map to TRBD1. Trimming removed 6 bases from V and 7 bases from J; junction bases left unmatched: 6. Germline V gives CDR1 MNHEY, CDR2 SMNVEV (reference sequence). CDR3 length equals 13 residues.

This clone is categorized as large. V usage is TRBV19 and J usage is TRBJ2-5; 8 bases fit TRBD2. This CDR3 is 16 amino acids long. CDR1 and CDR2 (germline): LNHDA, SQIVND (reference sequence). V lost 1 base to trimming and J lost 5 bases; unmatched junction nucleotides: 9. As DNA, the CDR3 is TGTGCCAGTAGTATAGGAGGGGTGGCTAGCGGGGAGACCCAGTACTTC. Translating it yields CASSIGGVASGETQYF. The full variable domain, its missing parts supplied by reference TRBV19 and TRBJ2-5, is DGGITQSPKYLFRKEGQNVTLSCEQNLNHDAMYWYRQDPGQGLRLIYYSQIVNDFQKGDIAEGYSVSREKKESFPLTVTSAQKNPTAFYLCASSIGGVASGETQYFGPGTRLLVL.

V and J are TRBV10-3 and TRBJ1-1; TRBD1 agrees at 7 bases. The CDR3 is made up of 15 amino acids. Germline V CDR1 and CDR2: ENHRY, SYGVKD. The trim removed 0 bases at V and 5 bases at J, leaving 6 bases unmatched. CDR3 residues: CAISESQGPETEAFF. CDR3 in DNA: TGTGCCATCAGTGAGTCACAGGGGCCGGAGACTGAAGCTTTCTTT.

The chain links TRBV30 to TRBJ2-3; 7 positions match TRBD2. This CDR3 is built from 15 residues. After removal of 3 bases from V and 5 bases from J, the junction contained 11 bases not matched to a gene. Per the germline V gene, CDR1 is GTSNPN and CDR2 is SVGIG (reference sequence). In nucleotides, the CDR3 is TGTGCCTGGAGCGGGCGGGCGGGAGCTCGAGATACGCAGTATTTT. Encoded protein: CAWSGRAGARDTQYF.

The chain recombines TRBV5-6 with TRBJ2-6; 7 bases fit TRBD2. CDR3 size: 15 residues. J was trimmed by 1 base and V by 3 bases; bases with no gene match: 1. The germline V gene has CDR1 SGHDT and CDR2 YYEEEE. CDR3 DNA: TGTGCCAGCAGCTGGGGAGGGTCTGGGGCCAACGTCCTGACTTTC. Its protein product is CASSWGGSGANVLTF.

The rearrangement uses TRBV4-1 and TRBJ2-7, with D hard to call. V lost 1 base to trimming and J lost 7 bases, with 8 bases between them. The CDR3 runs 12 residues. Germline loops: CDR1 MGHRA, CDR2 YSYEKL. The CDR3 is CASSQGPTEQYF. In DNA, the CDR3 is TGCGCCAGCAGCCAAGGCCCAACAGAGCAGTACTTC.

This rearrangement joins TRBV2 to TRBJ2-1, with D unclear. V was pared by 7 bases and J by 5 bases, with 6 bases between. Germline V gene sequence: CDR1 SNHLY, CDR2 FYNNEI. This CDR3 comprises 11 residues. This chain's CDR3 is CASTQNNEQFF. CDR3 coding DNA: TGTGCCAGCACCCAAAACAATGAGCAGTTCTTC.

This chain uses TRBV27 with TRBJ2-3; D perhaps matches TRBD1 (5 bases). The CDR3 is 14 amino acids. CDR1 and CDR2 (germline): MNHEY, SMNVEV (reference sequence). The germline V and J ends were trimmed by 5 bases and 1 base, with 10 bases remaining between them. The CDR3 protein is CASSRSQGTDTQYF. The CDR3 coding sequence is TGTGCCAGCAGTCGTTCACAGGGCACAGATACGCAGTATTTT.

The chain combines TRBV13 with TRBJ1-3, with 7 bases that match TRBD1. CDR1 is PRHDT and CDR2 is FYEKMQ in the germline V gene (reference sequence). The CDR3 is 16 amino acids. With V trimmed by 2 bases and J by 0 bases, 4 bases remained unmatched. CDR3 nucleotides: TGTGCCAGCAGCTTATTCAGGGGGTACTCTGGAAACACCATATATTTT. Encoded protein: CASSLFRGYSGNTIYF.

The V and J genes are TRBV2 and TRBJ2-2; TRBD1 might be the D (5 bases). Germline assignment: CDR1 SNHLY and CDR2 FYNNEI. The V end was cut by 2 bases, the J end by 3 bases, with 7 bases between. CDR3 size: 14 residues. Written as DNA, the CDR3 is TGTGCCAGCAGTGAACCCAGGGACACCGGGGAGCTGTTTTTT. It encodes CASSEPRDTGELFF.

This clone was counted a single time. The missing conserved phenylalanine or tryptophan at the end of this CDR3 makes a read error likely. The chain recombines TRBV4-1 with TRBJ2-7, with TRBD1 as a possible D gene (6 bases). Germline-derived CDR1 and CDR2 are MGHRA and YSYEKL. CDR3 length: 12 residues. The germline V and J ends were trimmed by 7 bases and 5 bases, with 12 bases remaining between them. The CDR3 DNA follows: TGCGCCAGCACCGGTGCAGGGGACGAGCAGTACCTC. Translation: CASTGAGDEQYL.

This clone was seen more than once but under ten times. J is TRBJ2-7 and V is TRBV23-1; D perhaps matches TRBD1 (6 bases). TRBV23-1 is an ORF, and what it does is uncertain. The CDR3 length is 14 residues. The V end lost 6 bases, the J end lost 2 bases, and 14 bases lay between the germline ends. The CDR3 loop is CASSLFQGPYEQYF. CDR3 in DNA: TGCGCCAGCAGCTTGTTTCAGGGGCCCTACGAGCAGTACTTC.

The gene calls are TRBV7-8 and TRBJ2-7, with TRBD1 matching over 7 bases. Trimming cost V 3 bases and J 2 bases; bases outside gene matches: 7. Germline loops: CDR1 SGHVS, CDR2 FQNEAQ. The CDR3 runs 15 residues. The CDR3 bases are TGTGCCAGCAGCTTGCTAGGGACAGCAACCTACGAGCAGTACTTC. This translates into CASSLLGTATYEQYF.

Only one count was recorded for this clone. The rearrangement links TRBV11-3 to TRBJ2-7; 8 positions match TRBD2. The CDR3 has 15 residues. V lost 6 bases and J lost 4; bases outside the gene matches: 11. Per germline, CDR1 SGHNT and CDR2 YENEEA. CDR3 DNA: TGTGCCAGCAGTGAGAGTGGGACTAGGTCGTACGAGCAGTACTTC. It codes for CASSESGTRSYEQYF.

The chain combines TRBV2 with TRBJ1-5; TRBD1 agrees at 8 bases. Trimming cost V 5 bases and J 1 base; bases outside gene matches: 7. Germline CDR1 is SNHLY and CDR2 is FYNNEI. The CDR3 is made up of 16 amino acids. CDR3: CASSSTGGTSNQPQHF. CDR3 in DNA: TGTGCCAGCAGTTCCACAGGGGGGACGAGCAATCAGCCCCAGCATTTT.